This T cell receptor beta chain was obtained from a study of cytomegalovirus exposure and HLA in healthy donors (TCRdb year 2017). For the study in its entirety: An earlier analysis of roughly 500 of the donors reported roughly 300 Gb of sequence data and 117 million unique TCR beta sequences obtained from roughly 170 million T cells. Approximately 310 gigabases of sequencing data and around 85 million unique TCR sequences made up an early release that covered approximately 700 HLA-typed donors. The genetic ancestry cluster associated with self-reported Caucasian donors included over 65% of the 398 genotyped donors. The aim of the study was to test whether cataloging public T cell receptors could identify signatures of past pathogen exposure. The study profiled the T cell repertoires of 500 to 800 subjects by immunosequencing and related them to cytomegalovirus serostatus. In addition to the first cohort of approximately 670 subjects, a separate validation cohort of approximately 130 different subjects was used. The study combined high-throughput TCR immunosequencing, statistical association of individual TCRs with disease status, and machine learning to predict cytomegalovirus infection status. In a later analysis, previously published TCR beta repertoires from about 640 donors were re-analyzed and high-resolution HLA genotyping was added so that TCR occurrence patterns could be studied. Rather than drawing on any new phenotypic data, the later analysis identified candidate immune exposures from TCR beta sequences and the way those sequences occurred across donors. An earlier analysis of around 580 of the donors used high-throughput TCR beta sequencing to judge whether each TCR beta V gene segment behaved as functional or pseudogenic. Donor age, sex, ethnicity and CMV serostatus were compiled alongside the repertoire data. Genome-wide SNP genotypes for about 60% of the roughly 670 donors were used in a later genetic analysis, which treated that subset as a discovery cohort. All discovery cohort repertoires had been generated using a single sequencing platform. Both class I and class II loci were covered by HLA typing, at four-digit resolution. Typing coverage varied by locus: roughly 620-640 donors for A, B, C, DRB1 and DQB1; about 520 for DQA1; approximately 570 for DPA1; around 490 for DPB1. A few DR-DQ haplotypes were handled as single units for association and clustering because linkage in the cohort was strong. Across some 400 genotyped donors of the cohort, an average of approximately 240,000 unique TCR beta nucleotide sequences per donor were sequenced, and 15% to 20% of those sequences were non-productive.

The method behind the library was the immunoSEQ multiplex PCR assay. For the multiplex PCR, a mixture combining 60 forward primers for TCR Vbeta segments and 13 reverse primers for TCR Jbeta segments was used. A multiplex PCR assay on genomic DNA amplified the CDR3 region of rearranged TCR beta genes. Amplified TCR beta libraries were sequenced as 87-base-pair reads on the Illumina HiSeq System. Per the source publication's procedure: A later analysis tallied around 82 million unique TCR beta chains across the 660 or so repertoires, and about 12 million of those chains were shared by two or more donors. A nearest-neighbor algorithm error-corrected the raw reads and collapsed the reads into unique sequences, merging closely related sequences to remove PCR and sequencing errors. CDR3 sequences were aligned to IMGT reference sequences to assign V, D and J gene segments. Each retained sequence needed at least a six-nucleotide match to both a V gene segment and a J gene segment. A rearrangement counted as productive if the CDR3 had no stop codons and remained in frame with V and J, and every other rearrangement counted as non-productive. Following IMGT convention, CDR3 was defined as the stretch from the second conserved V-encoded cysteine to the conserved J-encoded phenylalanine. In an earlier analysis of approximately 590 of the donors, sequences lacking an unambiguous match to a single V gene segment were excluded. In an earlier analysis of several hundred of the donors, a V segment was called functional when productive rearrangements were above 56.7%, and segregating when the standard deviation between donors exceeded 5%. To diagnose cytomegalovirus status from the catalog of TCR beta chain sequences, a statistical classification framework was built. A later analysis assigned V and J genes by comparing TCR nucleotide sequences with IMGT/GENE-DB human TR gene sequences. In a later analysis, CDR3 sequences and most-parsimonious VDJ recombination scenarios were assigned using the TCRdist pipeline. In a later analysis, every TCR beta chain was defined by the combination of its CDR3 amino acid sequence and its V-gene family, and reads without a unique V-gene family were dropped. As a way to deal with suspected cross-contamination and a sequencing artifact, a later analysis dropped hundreds of nucleotide sequences that were highly shared and had low generation probability. In a later analysis, a clonal expansion index for each public chain was calculated from normalized within-repertoire ranks of inferred template counts. In a later analysis, generation probabilities were computed with a VDJ recombination model fitted to out-of-frame rearrangements, and the resulting probabilities were checked against IGoR. In a later analysis, TCR-TCR, TCR-HLA and TCR-CMV co-occurrence was scored with hypergeometric tests, and a repertoire-size bias correction was applied to TCR pairs. To estimate false discovery rates, a later analysis permuted the HLA or CMV assignments 20 times. In a later analysis, co-occurring TCRs were grouped using DBSCAN, and TCRdist sequence similarity was added for clustering within HLA-allele-positive subsets. Co-occurrence clustering excluded repertoires with fewer than 30,000 or more than 120,000 public chains, plus five with anomalous nucleotide sharing. TCRdb took over this immuneACCESS table, retaining in-frame rearrangements with V and J assigned. Such tables are incomplete; in checked studies, under half of the missing clones stem from an unresolved V gene, and the remainder is unexplained. Clone size and the V and J calls come from that table; the DNA yielded D and trimming. A total of around 94,000 clones appear in this sample, around four fifths of them only once. The biggest ten clones account for less than 5% of the sample.

In total, just over 650 healthy bone marrow donors made up the cohort. At the time of sampling, all cohort members were nominally healthy, though unrecorded immune exposures were likely present. The donor was CMV seronegative and belonged to the group of 352 seronegative cohort members. A peripheral blood sample was provided by each donor, and peripheral blood mononuclear cells were used for TCR beta sequencing. The Qiagen DNeasy Blood Extraction Kit was used to extract genomic DNA from the blood cell samples. CDR1 and CDR2 (SEHNR, FQNEAQ) derive from the germline V gene (reference sequence). The CDR3 numbers 11 residues from cysteine through phenylalanine. Left in the record is the CDR3 DNA by itself, 33 bases read in frame from the first base. V is clipped by 5 bases and J by 4 bases, and the sequence between their germline boundaries is 5 bases long. Of note for this clone: Its antigen is currently not known. No much larger clone is present one base from it, and per-base qualities are unavailable.

What the authors observed across the whole study: The 87-base-pair reads could not distinguish some IMGT-functional V segments, including TRBV6-2 and TRBV6-3, so those segments were excluded. At a false discovery rate of 0.05, a later analysis linked 15,000 to 20,000 TCR beta sequences to specific HLA alleles. Across donors, most TCR sequences were observed very rarely, whereas some public TCRs were present in many individuals. Compared with equally common non-associated chains, HLA-associated TCR beta chains in a later analysis were more clonally expanded and had lower generation probabilities. The classifier was reported to diagnose cytomegalovirus status with high specificity and sensitivity in both the original and validation cohorts. For the cohort, immune exposure information was limited to CMV serostatus. When HLA alleles, especially DR and DQ, strongly co-occurred, TCR associations were difficult to assign to individual alleles. It was suggested by the authors that the approach could potentially be generalized to other disease states and immunological phenotypes. An earlier analysis of approximately 500 of the donors showed that most TCR beta V segments appeared in productive rearrangements either about 90% or about 30% of the time, which broadly matched IMGT annotations. Linkage disequilibrium might explain the correlated functional status among segregating V segments, but an unknown experimental factor could not be excluded. A further reported finding was that TCR beta sequences accurately predicted the HLA-A and HLA-B alleles for most subjects in the first cohort. In vitro tests confirmed that three of the cytomegalovirus-associated TCR beta chains recognize cytomegalovirus antigens. A cluster of highly shared sequence variants was judged likely to represent a technical artifact of the sequencing pipeline. Only TCR beta chains were sequenced in this cohort, and the absence of alpha or paired-chain data limited detectable features. Roughly uniform sequencing depth across donors was assumed in presence/absence analyses, although this assumption may not hold. The study gave a list of 150 to 200 TCR beta chains associated with cytomegalovirus. Because some donors lacked HLA typing at each locus, the association tests relied only on the typed subset. According to a later analysis, parvovirus B19, influenza, CMV and Epstein-Barr virus appeared linked to several top co-occurrence clusters. In a later analysis, the rate of TCR association differed among HLA loci, with DRB1 alleles having the most associated TCRs and HLA-C alleles having the fewest. In a later analysis, most CMV-associated TCR beta chains were found to appear HLA-restricted, with HLA associations seemingly driven largely by CMV exposure. According to a later genetic analysis, donors in an Asian-associated ancestry cluster had fewer N-insertions in productive TCRs than the approximately 650-donor mean. The earlier analysis of 587 of the donors excluded about 16 rarely observed V segments, including chromosome 9 orphons, because counts were too low. An association between a missense DCLRE1C variant and V-gene and J-gene trimming of TCR beta chains was found in a later genetic analysis and replicated in an independent cohort.

In this chain, TRBV7-9 is recombined with TRBJ2-5; no D gene call is confident. The sequence came from a woman in her thirties or forties in good health and CMV-seronegative. Sequenced material: PBMCs. The DNA sequence follows: TGTGCCAGCAGCGAGGTAGAGACCCAGTACTTC. Its protein product is CASSEVETQYF.